One T cell receptor beta chain is described in this entry. Which antigen it targets is not known. Qualities for individual bases were not recorded, and no much larger clone is one base off. For CDR1 and CDR2, the germline V gene lists SGHTA and FQGNSA. The CDR3, cysteine through phenylalanine, is 13 amino acids long. Only CDR3 DNA is held: 39 bases, read in frame from base 1. V gives up 4 bases and J gives up 4 bases, and the segment between their germline ends measures 8 bases. The CDR3 regions of human TCRbeta chains were analyzed by immunosequencing. The published analysis was carried out like this. Repertoire TCRs were matched against a reference library of SARS-CoV-2-specific TCRs generated with the MIRA antigen-specificity platform. Breadth was defined as the fraction of unique TCRs that were SARS-CoV-2-associated, and depth was defined as the fraction of total T cells that were SARS-CoV-2-associated. Using the MIRA data, every spike-specific TCR was mapped to the spike region that the TCR reacted to and assigned to either a CD4 or a CD8 class. Log10-transformed breadth and depth values were compared by one-way ANOVA with Sidak's multiple comparisons tests. TCRdb holds this immuneACCESS table with in-frame rearrangements only. Some clones are missing; in checked studies, unresolved V genes explain under half, and the rest has no known cause. V, J and clone size were drawn from that table, and D and trimming were deduced from the DNA. This sample comprises 150,000 or so clones, about nine tenths of them detected only once. The ten largest clones capture under 20% of the sample.

This sample stems from a study of T cell responses to AZD1222 COVID-19 vaccine (dated by TCRdb to the early 2020s). General notes on the study: AZD1222 recipients whose second dose came at about 4 weeks and those whose second dose came at about 12 weeks were combined into one group, since spike-specific TCR depth and breadth did not differ between the two schedules. Trial participants were enrolled by age into 18-55, 56-69 and 70-plus year subgroups, with about 150, 28 and 57 TCR-sequenced participants respectively. A total of 230 to 250 trial participants underwent TCR sequencing, of whom nearly 210 received two doses of AZD1222 and about 25 received two doses of the MenACWY control vaccine.

Results the study describes overall, beyond this receptor: In the small 56-69-year group, the increase in depth fell short of significance, most likely because of low power. Because no day 14 peak-response samples were available, repertoires were characterized only after the peak T cell response. Participants were mostly white British, with more females than males. The authors suggested clonal diversity may have been underestimated. A significant rise in spike-specific TCR breadth and depth was observed after two AZD1222 doses relative to day 0 and relative to MenACWY recipients. Epitopes outside the regions mutated in the B.1.351 and B.1.1.7 variants were reportedly recognized by nearly half of the unique spike-specific TCRs. The whole spike protein was spanned by vaccine-associated CD4 TCRs, and dominant responses were seen in regions 160-218 and 743-854. Conclusions about previously exposed vaccinees were limited because only six AZD1222 recipients were SARS-CoV-2 seropositive at baseline.

Sample time point, as interpreted from the label and publication: baseline before first vaccination. Vaccinee samples were obtained from the UK trials COV001 and COV002, which included a single-blind randomized controlled phase 2/3 trial of AZD1222 (ChAdOx1 nCoV-19) in healthy adults. For TCRbeta chain sequencing, PBMC samples were collected from trial participants at day 0 and at day 28 after the second dose. The specimen was peripheral blood, collected on day 0 of AZD1222 vaccination. The clonotype was recovered from an adult in good health. This chain joins TRBV7-2 to TRBJ1-5; the D gene lacks a confident call. Here the CDR3 is given as CASSWFQNQPQHF. The sequenced DNA: TGTGCCAGCAGCTGGTTTCAAAATCAGCCCCAGCATTTT.